This T cell receptor beta chain was observed in a study of cytomegalovirus exposure and HLA in healthy donors (dated by TCRdb to about 2017). About the full investigation: An earlier analysis of roughly 570 of the donors reported roughly 300 Gb of sequence data and around 120 million unique TCR beta sequences obtained from approximately 180 million T cells. Roughly 300 gigabases of sequencing data and roughly 90 million unique TCR sequences were included in an early release covering roughly 600 HLA-typed donors. Of the 300 to 500 genotyped donors, approximately 81% were placed in the genetic ancestry cluster associated with self-reported Caucasian donors. The study aimed to test whether cataloging public T cell receptors could reveal signatures of past pathogen exposure. The study profiled the T cell repertoires of hundreds of subjects by immunosequencing and related them to cytomegalovirus serostatus. A separate validation cohort of roughly 130 different subjects was used in addition to the roughly 700-subject first cohort. High-throughput TCR immunosequencing, statistical association of individual TCRs with disease status, and machine learning were combined to predict cytomegalovirus infection status. To study patterns of TCR occurrence, a later analysis re-analyzed previously published TCR beta repertoires from several hundred donors and added high-resolution HLA genotyping. Rather than drawing on any new phenotypic data, the later analysis identified candidate immune exposures from TCR beta sequences and the way those sequences occurred across donors. To decide whether each TCR beta V gene segment behaved as functional or pseudogenic, an earlier analysis of some 570 of the donors relied on high-throughput TCR beta sequencing. Donor age, sex, ethnicity and CMV serostatus were compiled alongside the repertoire data. A later genetic analysis took genome-wide SNP genotypes for about 65% of the 666 donors and used that subset as a discovery cohort. Every discovery cohort repertoire had been produced on one sequencing platform. HLA typing covered class I and class II loci at four-digit resolution. Typing coverage differed by locus: A, B, C, DRB1 and DQB1 were typed in roughly 629-640 donors, DQA1 in about 550, DPA1 in some 570, and DPB1 in approximately 450. Roughly five DR-DQ haplotypes were handled as single units for association and clustering, since linkage in the cohort was strong. On average, roughly 200,000 unique TCR beta nucleotide sequences were sequenced per donor among several hundred genotyped donors of the cohort, with 15% to 20% of those sequences being non-productive. Broad study findings and their caveats: Because counts were too low, about 15 rarely observed V segments, including chromosome 9 orphons, were left out of the earlier analysis of 587 of the donors. Sequencing depth was assumed to be roughly uniform across donors in the presence/absence analyses, though that assumption may not hold. In vitro tests confirmed that a few of the cytomegalovirus-associated TCR beta chains recognize cytomegalovirus antigens. The classifier was reported to diagnose cytomegalovirus status with high specificity and sensitivity in both the original cohort and the validation cohort. A further reported finding was that TCR beta sequences accurately predicted the HLA-A and HLA-B alleles for most subjects in the first cohort. The only immune exposure information available for the cohort was CMV serostatus. The authors suggested that the approach could potentially be generalized to other disease states and immunological phenotypes. The sequencing pipeline was judged likely to have produced a cluster of highly shared sequence variants as a technical artifact. According to a later genetic analysis, donors in an Asian-associated ancestry cluster had fewer N-insertions in productive TCRs than the approximately 700-donor mean. In this cohort, only TCR beta chains were sequenced, and detectable features were limited by the absence of alpha or paired-chain data. Strong co-occurrence of HLA alleles, especially DR and DQ, made assigning TCR associations to individual alleles difficult. In an earlier analysis of approximately 590 of the donors, most TCR beta V segments appeared in productive rearrangements about 87% or about 30% of the time, broadly matching IMGT annotations. Some IMGT-functional V segments, including TRBV6-2 and TRBV6-3, could not be told apart with the 87-base-pair reads, so those segments were excluded. In a later genetic analysis, a missense DCLRE1C variant was associated with V-gene and J-gene trimming of TCR beta chains, and the association was replicated in an independent cohort. Most CMV-associated TCR beta chains appeared to be HLA-restricted in a later analysis, and the HLA associations seemed to be driven largely by CMV exposure. Correlated functional status among segregating V segments might be attributable to linkage disequilibrium, but an unknown experimental factor could not be ruled out. A later analysis found that HLA-associated TCR beta chains were more clonally expanded and had lower generation probabilities than equally common non-associated chains. At a false discovery rate of 0.05, a later analysis linked about 17,000 TCR beta sequences to specific HLA alleles. Across donors, most TCR sequences were observed very rarely, whereas some public TCRs were present in many individuals. A later analysis found that TCR association rates varied across HLA loci, with DRB1 alleles showing the most associated TCRs and HLA-C alleles the fewest. Because HLA typing was unavailable for some donors at each locus, only the typed subset was used in association tests. The study listed 150 to 200 TCR beta chains as associated with cytomegalovirus. According to a later analysis, parvovirus B19, influenza, CMV and Epstein-Barr virus appeared linked to several top co-occurrence clusters.

CDR1 SGHAT and CDR2 FQNNGV were looked up in the germline V gene. There are 14 amino acids in the CDR3, from cysteine to phenylalanine inclusive. This entry keeps only the CDR3 DNA: 42 bases, framed from base 1. Trimming at the junction amounts to 3 bases on V and 4 bases on J, and the germline ends lie 10 bases apart. The cohort was made up of under 800 healthy bone marrow donors. At the time of sampling, every cohort member was nominally healthy, though immune exposures that went unrecorded were likely present. The donor tested CMV seronegative, placing the donor among the 350 or so seronegative members of the cohort. Each donor provided a peripheral blood sample, and peripheral blood mononuclear cells were used for TCR beta sequencing. Genomic DNA extraction from the blood cell samples was performed with the Qiagen DNeasy Blood Extraction Kit. In regard to this clone: Its recognized antigen is unknown. Base qualities are not provided; no much larger clone lies one nucleotide away.

Library prep was done by the immunoSEQ multiplex PCR assay. For the multiplex PCR, a mixture combining 60 forward primers for TCR Vbeta segments and 13 reverse primers for TCR Jbeta segments was used. The CDR3 region of rearranged TCR beta genes was amplified from genomic DNA by a multiplex PCR assay. Amplified TCR beta libraries were sequenced as 87-base-pair reads on the Illumina HiSeq System. On the authors' methods: In a later analysis, roughly 80 million unique TCR beta chains were counted across the roughly 610 repertoires, and roughly 11 million of these chains were shared by at least two donors. Raw reads were error-corrected and collapsed into unique sequences with a nearest-neighbor algorithm that merged closely related sequences to remove PCR and sequencing errors. Alignment of CDR3 sequences to IMGT reference sequences was used to assign V, D and J gene segments. Each retained sequence needed at least a six-nucleotide match to both a V gene segment and a J gene segment. A rearrangement counted as productive if the CDR3 had no stop codons and remained in frame with V and J, and every other rearrangement counted as non-productive. Following IMGT convention, CDR3 was defined as the stretch from the second conserved V-encoded cysteine up to the conserved J-encoded phenylalanine. The earlier analysis of roughly 590 of the donors excluded any sequence lacking an unambiguous match to a single V gene segment. In an earlier analysis of 587 of the donors, V segments were called functional above 56.7% productive rearrangements and were called segregating when the between-donor standard deviation exceeded 5%. A statistical classification framework was developed to diagnose cytomegalovirus status using the catalog of TCR beta chain sequences. In a later analysis, TCR nucleotide sequences were compared against IMGT/GENE-DB human TR gene sequences so that V and J genes could be assigned. A later analysis assigned CDR3 sequences and most-parsimonious VDJ recombination scenarios with the TCRdist pipeline. In a later analysis, each TCR beta chain was defined by its CDR3 amino acid sequence together with its V-gene family, and reads without a unique V-gene family were excluded. To address suspected cross-contamination and a sequencing artifact, a later analysis removed 450 to 700 highly shared, low-generation-probability nucleotide sequences. For each public chain, a later analysis derived a clonal expansion index from normalized ranks of inferred template counts within each repertoire. In a later analysis, generation probabilities were computed using a VDJ recombination model fitted to out-of-frame rearrangements, and the results were checked against IGoR. In a later analysis, TCR-TCR, TCR-HLA and TCR-CMV co-occurrence was scored with hypergeometric tests, and a repertoire-size bias correction was applied to TCR pairs. In a later analysis, false discovery rates were estimated by permuting HLA or CMV assignments 20 times. In a later analysis, co-occurring TCRs were grouped using DBSCAN, with TCRdist sequence similarity added in when clustering inside HLA-allele-positive subsets. For co-occurrence clustering, repertoires with fewer than 30,000 or more than 120,000 public chains were excluded, along with a handful of repertoires with anomalous nucleotide sharing. Held by TCRdb, this immuneACCESS table contains in-frame sequences only and omits some clones. Under half of the omission traces to an unresolved V gene where checked; the cause of the rest is unknown. That table gives V, J and clone size, and the DNA gave D and trimming. This sample comprises over 150,000 clones, around 77% of them detected only once. The top ten clones comprise 1.2% to 1.5% of the sample.

Sequencing was done on a sample of PBMCs. The sequence links TRBV11-2 to TRBJ2-1, with a tentative D gene TRBD2 over 6 matching bases. This TCR was recovered from a man between 60 and 75 years old in good health and CMV-seronegative. The nucleotide sequence reads TGTGCCAGCAGCTTTATTGCGGGGTACAATGAGCAGTTCTTC. It translates to CASSFIAGYNEQFF.